The clone carrying this T cell receptor beta chain has a handful of counts. Antigen unknown. It was second doses at about 4 or about 12 weeks that were pooled. This specimen comes from a study of T cell responses to AZD1222 COVID-19 vaccine. Overall study results and limits: There were mostly white British donors and more females than males, and clonal diversity was possibly underestimated. AZD1222 recipients seropositive at baseline numbered only 6 or 7.

Profiling relied on immunoSEQ multiplex PCR, and the TCRdb table lists in-frame clones only, not all of them. The sample lists about 180,000 clones; 88% were seen once. Germline V lookup: CDR1 KGHSH, CDR2 LQKENI. The CDR3 has 15 amino acids. Trimming left V 5 bases short and J 3 bases short, with 17 bases between. The chain recombines TRBV18 with TRBJ2-7; D not resolved. The receptor was derived from an adult who received the AZD1222 COVID-19 vaccine. Source: peripheral blood, taken 28 days after the second AZD1222 dose. The CDR3, as DNA: TGTGCCAGCTCATCTACCGGGCCCGCCGGCTACGAGCAGTACTTC. It encodes CASSSTGPAGYEQYF. Complete variable domain (other parts from reference TRBV18 and TRBJ2-7): NAGVMQNPRHLVRRRGQEARLRCSPMKGHSHVYWYRQLPEEGLKFMVYLQKENIIDESGMPKERFSAEFPKEGPSILRIQQVVRGDSAAYFCASSSTGPAGYEQYFGPGTRLTVT.